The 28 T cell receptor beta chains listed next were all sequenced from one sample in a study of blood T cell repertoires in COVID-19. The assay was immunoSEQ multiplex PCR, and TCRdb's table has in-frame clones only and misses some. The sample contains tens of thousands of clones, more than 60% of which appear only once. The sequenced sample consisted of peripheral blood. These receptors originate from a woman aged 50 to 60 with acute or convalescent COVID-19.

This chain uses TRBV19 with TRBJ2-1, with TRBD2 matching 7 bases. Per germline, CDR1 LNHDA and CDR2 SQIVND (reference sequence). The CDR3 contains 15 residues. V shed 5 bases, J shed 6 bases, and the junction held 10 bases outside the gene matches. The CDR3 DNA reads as TGTGCCAGTAGTCTCGCGGGACTAAACACCAATGAGCAGTTCTTC. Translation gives CASSLAGLNTNEQFF.

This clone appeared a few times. In DNA, the CDR3 is TGTGCCAGCCTGGCCCACGCGGGCTACTATGGCTACACCTTC. Protein: CASLAHAGYYGYTF. The chain is built from TRBV2 and TRBJ1-2; D not certain. V dropped 8 bases and J dropped 3 bases, with 16 bases sitting between them. The CDR3 totals 14 residues. Looked up from germline, CDR1 is SNHLY and CDR2 is FYNNEI.

CDR3 nucleotides: TGTGCCATCCGGGAAAACTACGAGCAGTACTTC. Translation gives CAIRENYEQYF. V gene TRBV10-3 combines with J gene TRBJ2-7, with D possibly being TRBD2 (5 bases). CDR1 and CDR2 from the germline V gene are ENHRY and SYGVKD. V lost 8 bases and J lost 3, with 8 bases in between. There are 11 residues in the CDR3.

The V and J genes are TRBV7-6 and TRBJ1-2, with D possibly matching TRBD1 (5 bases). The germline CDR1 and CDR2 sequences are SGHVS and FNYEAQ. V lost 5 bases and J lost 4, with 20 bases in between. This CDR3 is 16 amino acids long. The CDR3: CASSPSDSTPTYGYTF. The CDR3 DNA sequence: TGTGCCAGCAGCCCCAGCGACAGCACCCCAACCTATGGCTACACCTTC.

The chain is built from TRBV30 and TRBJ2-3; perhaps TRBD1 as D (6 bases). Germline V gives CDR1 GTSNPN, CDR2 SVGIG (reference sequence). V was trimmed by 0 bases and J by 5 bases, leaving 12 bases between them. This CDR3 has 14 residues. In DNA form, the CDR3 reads TGTGCCTGGAGTGTACGAGGGGGTAGAGATACGCAGTATTTT. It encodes CAWSVRGGRDTQYF.

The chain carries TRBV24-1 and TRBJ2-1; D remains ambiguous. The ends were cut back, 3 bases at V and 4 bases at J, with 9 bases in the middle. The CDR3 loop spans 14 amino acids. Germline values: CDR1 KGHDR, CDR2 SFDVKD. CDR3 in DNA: TGTGCCACCAGTGATCCCACAAGATACAATGAGCAGTTCTTC. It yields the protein CATSDPTRYNEQFF.

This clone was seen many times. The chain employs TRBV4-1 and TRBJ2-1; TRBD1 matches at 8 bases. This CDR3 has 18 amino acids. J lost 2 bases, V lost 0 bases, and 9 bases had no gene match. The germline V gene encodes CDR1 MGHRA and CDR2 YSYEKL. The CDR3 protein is CASSQDLIPGGPYNEQFF. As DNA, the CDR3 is TGCGCCAGCAGCCAAGATTTAATCCCAGGGGGCCCCTACAATGAGCAGTTCTTC.

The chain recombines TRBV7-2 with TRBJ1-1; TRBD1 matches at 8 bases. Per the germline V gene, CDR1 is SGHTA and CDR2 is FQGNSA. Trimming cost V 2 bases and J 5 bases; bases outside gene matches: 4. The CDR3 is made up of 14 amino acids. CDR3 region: CASSLQGARTEAFF. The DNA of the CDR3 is TGTGCCAGCAGCTTACAGGGGGCGAGGACTGAAGCTTTCTTT.

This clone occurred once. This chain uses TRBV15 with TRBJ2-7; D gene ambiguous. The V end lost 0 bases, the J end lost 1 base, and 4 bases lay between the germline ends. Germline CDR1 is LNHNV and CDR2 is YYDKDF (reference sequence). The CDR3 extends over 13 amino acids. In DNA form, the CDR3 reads TGTGCCACCAGCAGAGATCATTCCTACGAGCAGTACTTC. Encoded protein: CATSRDHSYEQYF. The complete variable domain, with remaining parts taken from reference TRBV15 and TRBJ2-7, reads DAMVIQNPRYQVTQFGKPVTLSCSQTLNHNVMYWYQQKSSQAPKLLFHYYDKDFNNEADTPDNFQSRRPNTSFCFLDIRSPGLGDTAMYLCATSRDHSYEQYFGPGTRLTVT.

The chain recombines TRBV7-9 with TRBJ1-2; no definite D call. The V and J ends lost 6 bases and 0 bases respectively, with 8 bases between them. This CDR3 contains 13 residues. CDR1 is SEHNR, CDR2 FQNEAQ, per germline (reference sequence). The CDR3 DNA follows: TGTGCCAGCAGGCAACAAACTAACTATGGCTACACCTTC. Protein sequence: CASRQQTNYGYTF.

The CDR3 is CASSYSKGANYGYTF. CDR3 DNA: TGTGCCAGCAGTTACTCGAAGGGAGCTAACTATGGCTACACCTTC. The chain carries TRBV6-5 and TRBJ1-2; D remains unclear. Trimming pared 0 bases from V and 0 bases from J, leaving 8 bases between. Germline V gene data show CDR1 as MNHEY and CDR2 as SVGAGI. The CDR3 length is 15 residues.

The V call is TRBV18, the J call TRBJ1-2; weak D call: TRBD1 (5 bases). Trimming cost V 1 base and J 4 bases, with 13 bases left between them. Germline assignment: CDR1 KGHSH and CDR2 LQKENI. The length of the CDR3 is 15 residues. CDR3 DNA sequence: TGTGCCAGCTCACCACTTCCAGGGAAGAGCTATGGCTACACCTTC. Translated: CASSPLPGKSYGYTF.

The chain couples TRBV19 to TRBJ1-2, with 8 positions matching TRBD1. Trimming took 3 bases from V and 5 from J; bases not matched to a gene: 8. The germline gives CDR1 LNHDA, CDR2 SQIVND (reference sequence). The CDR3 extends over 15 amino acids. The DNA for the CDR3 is TGTGCCAGTAGTATGGCCGGACAGGGACGGTATGGCTACACCTTC. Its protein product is CASSMAGQGRYGYTF.

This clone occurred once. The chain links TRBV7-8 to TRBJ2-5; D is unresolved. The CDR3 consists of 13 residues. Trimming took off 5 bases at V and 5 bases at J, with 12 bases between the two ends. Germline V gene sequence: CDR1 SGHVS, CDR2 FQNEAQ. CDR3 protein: CASSERQVETQYF. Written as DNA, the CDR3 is TGTGCCAGCAGCGAAAGGCAGGTCGAGACCCAGTACTTC.

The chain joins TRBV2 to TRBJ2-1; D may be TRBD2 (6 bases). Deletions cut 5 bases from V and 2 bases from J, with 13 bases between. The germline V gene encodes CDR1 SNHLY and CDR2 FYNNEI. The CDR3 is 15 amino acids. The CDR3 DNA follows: TGTGCCAGCAGTCCCGAGCGGGCAACCTACAATGAGCAGTTCTTC. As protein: CASSPERATYNEQFF.

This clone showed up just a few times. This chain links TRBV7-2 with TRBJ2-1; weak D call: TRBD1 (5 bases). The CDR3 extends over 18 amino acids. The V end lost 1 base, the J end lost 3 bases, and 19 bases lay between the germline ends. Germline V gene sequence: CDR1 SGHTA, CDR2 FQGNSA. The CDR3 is CASSLELSRALNYNEQFF. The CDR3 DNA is TGTGCCAGCAGCTTAGAACTGTCCAGGGCACTAAACTACAATGAGCAGTTCTTC.

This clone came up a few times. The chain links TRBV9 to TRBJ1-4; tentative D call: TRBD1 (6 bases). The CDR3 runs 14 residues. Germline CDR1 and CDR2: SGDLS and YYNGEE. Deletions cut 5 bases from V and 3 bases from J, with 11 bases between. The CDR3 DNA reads TGTGCCAGCAGTATGGACAGATCTAATGAAAAACTGTTTTTT. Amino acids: CASSMDRSNEKLFF.

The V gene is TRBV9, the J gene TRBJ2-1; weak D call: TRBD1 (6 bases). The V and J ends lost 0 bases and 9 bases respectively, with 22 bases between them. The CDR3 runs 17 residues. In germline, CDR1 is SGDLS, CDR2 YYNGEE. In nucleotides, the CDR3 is TGTGCCAGCAGCGTAGAAGGGGGAACCGTAGGCCTTCCTGAGCAGTTCTTC. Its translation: CASSVEGGTVGLPEQFF.

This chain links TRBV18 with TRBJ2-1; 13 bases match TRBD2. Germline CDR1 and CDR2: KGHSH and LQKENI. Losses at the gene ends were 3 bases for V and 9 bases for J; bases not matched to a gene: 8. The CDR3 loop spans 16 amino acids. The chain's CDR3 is CASSPLITSGRGEQFF. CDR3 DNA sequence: TGTGCCAGCTCACCCCTGATAACTAGCGGGAGGGGTGAGCAGTTCTTC.

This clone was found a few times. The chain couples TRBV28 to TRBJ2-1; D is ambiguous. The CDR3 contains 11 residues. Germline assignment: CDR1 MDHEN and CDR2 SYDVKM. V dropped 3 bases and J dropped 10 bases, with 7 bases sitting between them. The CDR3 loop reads CASSLRSEQFF. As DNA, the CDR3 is TGTGCCAGCAGTTTGAGGTCAGAGCAGTTCTTC.

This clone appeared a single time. The CDR3 protein is CASSLGYYYEQFF. The CDR3 DNA is TGTGCCAGCAGCCTGGGCTATTACTATGAGCAGTTCTTC. V and J are TRBV6-5 and TRBJ2-1; D remains ambiguous. CDR1 MNHEY and CDR2 SVGAGI come from the germline V gene. This CDR3 comprises 13 residues. Trimming pared 6 bases from V and 8 bases from J, leaving 14 bases between.

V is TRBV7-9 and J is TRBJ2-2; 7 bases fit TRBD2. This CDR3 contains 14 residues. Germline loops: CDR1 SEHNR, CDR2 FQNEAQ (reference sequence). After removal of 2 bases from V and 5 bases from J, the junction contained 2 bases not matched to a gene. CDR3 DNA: TGTGCCAGCAGCTTACCGGGGGGTACCGGGGAGCTGTTTTTT. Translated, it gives CASSLPGGTGELFF.

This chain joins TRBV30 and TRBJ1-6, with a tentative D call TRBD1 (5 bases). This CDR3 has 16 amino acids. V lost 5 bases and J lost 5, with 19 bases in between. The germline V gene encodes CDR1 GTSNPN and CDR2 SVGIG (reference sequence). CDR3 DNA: TGTGCCTGGGCCTCCGGGGTACGGGGGGATAATTCACCCCTCCACTTT. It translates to CAWASGVRGDNSPLHF. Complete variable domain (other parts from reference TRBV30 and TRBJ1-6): SQTIHQWPATLVQPVGSPLSLECTVEGTSNPNLYWYRQAAGRGLQLLFYSVGIGQISSEVPQNLSASRPQDRQFILSSKKLLLSDSGFYLCAWASGVRGDNSPLHFGNGTRLTVT.

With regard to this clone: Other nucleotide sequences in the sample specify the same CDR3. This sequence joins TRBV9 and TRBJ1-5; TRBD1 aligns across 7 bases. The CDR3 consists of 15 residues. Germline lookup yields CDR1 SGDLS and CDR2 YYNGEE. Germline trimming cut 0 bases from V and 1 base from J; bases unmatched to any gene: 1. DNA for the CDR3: TGTGCCAGCAGCGTAGGACAGGGCAGCAATCAGCCCCAGCATTTT. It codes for CASSVGQGSNQPQHF.

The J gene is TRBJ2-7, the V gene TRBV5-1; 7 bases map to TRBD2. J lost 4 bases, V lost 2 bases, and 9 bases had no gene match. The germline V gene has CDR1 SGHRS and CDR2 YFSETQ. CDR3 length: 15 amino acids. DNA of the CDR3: TGCGCCAGCAGCTTCGGGGCGGGGGAATTTTACGAGCAGTACTTC. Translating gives CASSFGAGEFYEQYF.

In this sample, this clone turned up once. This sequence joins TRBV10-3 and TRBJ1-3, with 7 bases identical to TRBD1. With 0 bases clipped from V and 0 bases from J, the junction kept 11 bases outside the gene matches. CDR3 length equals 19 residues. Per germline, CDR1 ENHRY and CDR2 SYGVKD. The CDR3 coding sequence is TGTGCCATCAGTGAGTCGAAAAGCGAGGGGGCGGGCTCTGGAAACACCATATATTTT. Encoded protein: CAISESKSEGAGSGNTIYF.

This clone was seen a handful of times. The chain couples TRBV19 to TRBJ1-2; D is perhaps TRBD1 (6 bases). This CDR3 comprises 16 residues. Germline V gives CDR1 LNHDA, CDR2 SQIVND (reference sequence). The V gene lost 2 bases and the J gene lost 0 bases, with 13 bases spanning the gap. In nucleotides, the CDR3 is TGTGCCAGTAGTATACCCGGGACACCCTCTAACTATGGCTACACCTTC. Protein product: CASSIPGTPSNYGYTF.

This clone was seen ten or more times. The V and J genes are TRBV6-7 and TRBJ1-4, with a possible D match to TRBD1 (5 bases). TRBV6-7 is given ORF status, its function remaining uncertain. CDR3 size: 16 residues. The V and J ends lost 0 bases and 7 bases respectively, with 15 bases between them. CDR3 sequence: CASSYSLGGEGEKLFF. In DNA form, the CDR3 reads TGTGCCAGCAGTTACTCGTTGGGAGGGGAGGGTGAAAAACTGTTTTTT.